A single T cell receptor (beta chain) is shown here with its context. What it binds is not known. The source of the sample is a study of tumor-infiltrating lymphocytes in primary liver carcinoma. Whole-study context: Ages ranged from 30 to 69, with HCC or mixed HCC-cholangiocarcinoma. The study's findings and limits: Unsorted bulk samples meant CD4+ and CD8+ repertoires went uncompared.

V lost 6 bases and J lost 3; bases outside the gene matches: 3. The CDR3 totals 13 residues. CDR1 and CDR2 (germline): MDHEN, SYDVKM. Total RNA (around 0.45 ug) served as template for TCR beta cDNA synthesis primed by a constant-region primer. Nested multiplex PCR, run for three rounds with slightly modified ARM-PCR, yielded TCR beta libraries. Rounds one and two of PCR, each of about 10 cycles, were primed with TRBV1-TRBV30 forward primers and a C-beta reverse primer. TCRdb reanalysed the multiplex PCR reads using MiXCR and keeps one entry per CDR3 protein. The data show about 320,000 distinct CDR3 sequences, approximately 60% seen once. Germline DNA was also extracted, and blood RNA was taken from unsorted whole blood.

The source is a man aged 40-49 years with primary liver carcinoma and hepatitis B virus infection. Sample: peripheral blood. The chain has TRBV28 and TRBJ2-5, with 8 bases aligning to TRBD1. CDR3 sequence reads: CASRRTGKETQYF. DNA for the CDR3: TGTGCCAGCAGACGGACAGGGAAAGAGACCCAGTACTTC.